The clone carrying this T cell receptor beta chain has ten or more counts. This CDR3 has 11 residues. Trimming took 6 bases from V and 7 from J, leaving 9 bases between them. Noted time point: after trial treatment. The treatment was: LDRT plus nivolumab, ipilimumab, low-dose cyclophosphamide and aspirin (RACIN trial). This record comes from a study of low-dose radiotherapy and immunotherapy resistance in tumors. Across the study: With cycle 1 day 1 as the start, patients took oral aspirin 300 mg daily for four cycles.

First-strand cDNA used TRAV- and TRBV-specific primers, covering alpha and beta chains. TCR amplification used around 20 PCR cycles, a constant-region primer and a V-primer adapter. TCRdb recomputed calls from the reads with MiXCR, one row per CDR3 protein. This table holds under 110,000 distinct CDR3 sequences, less than 25% found once. The chain combines TRBV12-3 or TRBV12-4 with TRBJ2-5, with D possibly matching TRBD1 (5 bases). The origin of this receptor is a male donor with prostate cancer. The sequencing used PBMCs, collected after low-dose radiotherapy plus immunotherapy. The chain's CDR3 is CASRGRGTQYF. In DNA, the CDR3 is TGTGCCAGCAGGGGAAGGGGGACCCAGTACTTC.